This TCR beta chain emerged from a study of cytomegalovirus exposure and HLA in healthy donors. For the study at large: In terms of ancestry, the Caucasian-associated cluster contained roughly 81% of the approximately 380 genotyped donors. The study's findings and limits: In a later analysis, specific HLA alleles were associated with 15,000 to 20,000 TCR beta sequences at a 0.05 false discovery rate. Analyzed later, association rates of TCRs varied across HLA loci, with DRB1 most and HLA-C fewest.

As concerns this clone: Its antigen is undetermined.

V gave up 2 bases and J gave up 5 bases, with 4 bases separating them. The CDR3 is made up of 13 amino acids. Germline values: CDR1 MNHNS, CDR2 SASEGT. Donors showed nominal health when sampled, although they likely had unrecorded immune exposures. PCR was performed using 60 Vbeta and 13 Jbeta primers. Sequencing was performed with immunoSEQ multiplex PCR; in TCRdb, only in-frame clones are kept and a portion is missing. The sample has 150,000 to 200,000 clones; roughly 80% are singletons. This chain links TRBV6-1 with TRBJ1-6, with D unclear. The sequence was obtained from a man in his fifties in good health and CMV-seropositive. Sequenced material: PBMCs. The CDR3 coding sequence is TGTGCCAGCAGTGAAACAAATAATTCACCCCTCCACTTT. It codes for CASSETNNSPLHF.